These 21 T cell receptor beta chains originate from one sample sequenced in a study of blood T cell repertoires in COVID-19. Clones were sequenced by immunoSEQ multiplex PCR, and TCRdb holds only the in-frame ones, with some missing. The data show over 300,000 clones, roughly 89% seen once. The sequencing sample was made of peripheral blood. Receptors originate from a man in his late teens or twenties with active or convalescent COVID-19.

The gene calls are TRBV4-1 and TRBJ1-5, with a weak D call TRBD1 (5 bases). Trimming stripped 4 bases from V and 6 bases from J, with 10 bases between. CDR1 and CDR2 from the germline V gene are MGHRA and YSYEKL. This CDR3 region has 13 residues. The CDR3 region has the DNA TGCGCCAGCAGCCCCCCGGGACTTCAGCCCCAGCATTTT. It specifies CASSPPGLQPQHF.

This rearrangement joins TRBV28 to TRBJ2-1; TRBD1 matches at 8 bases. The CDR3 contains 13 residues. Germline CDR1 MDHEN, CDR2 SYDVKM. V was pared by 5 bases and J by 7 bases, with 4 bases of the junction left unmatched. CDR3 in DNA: TGTGCCAGCAGTGACCGGACAGGGAATGAGCAGTTCTTC. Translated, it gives CASSDRTGNEQFF.

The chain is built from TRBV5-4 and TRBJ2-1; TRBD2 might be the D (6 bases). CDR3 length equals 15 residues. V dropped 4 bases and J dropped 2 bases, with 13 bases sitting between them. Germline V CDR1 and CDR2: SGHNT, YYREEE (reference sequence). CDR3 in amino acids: CASSPAGTPYNEQFF. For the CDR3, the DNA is TGTGCCAGCAGCCCCGCCGGGACTCCCTACAATGAGCAGTTCTTC.

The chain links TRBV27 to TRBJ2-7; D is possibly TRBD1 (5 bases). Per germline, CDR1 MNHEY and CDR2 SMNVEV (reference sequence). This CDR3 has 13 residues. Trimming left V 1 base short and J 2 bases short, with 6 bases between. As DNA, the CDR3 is TGTGCCAGCAGTTTATGGGGCACCTACGAGCAGTACTTC. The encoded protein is CASSLWGTYEQYF.

The CDR3 DNA reads as TGTGCCAGCAGGTCATCTCCGCCGGGAGGCTACACCTTC. Residues: CASRSSPPGGYTF. V and J are TRBV3-1 (or the pseudogene TRBV3-2) and TRBJ1-2; D call uncertain. Germline V gene data show CDR1 as LGHDT and CDR2 as YNNKEL (reference sequence). The length of the CDR3 is 13 residues. The germline V and J ends were trimmed by 6 bases and 8 bases, with 16 bases remaining between them.

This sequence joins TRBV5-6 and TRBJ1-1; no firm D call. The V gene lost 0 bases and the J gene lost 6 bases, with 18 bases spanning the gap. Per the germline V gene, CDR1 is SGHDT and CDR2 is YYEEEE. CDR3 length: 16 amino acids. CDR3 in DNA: TGTGCCAGCAGCTTGGCCCGAAAAAAACAGTGGCCTGAAGCTTTCTTT. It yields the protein CASSLARKKQWPEAFF.

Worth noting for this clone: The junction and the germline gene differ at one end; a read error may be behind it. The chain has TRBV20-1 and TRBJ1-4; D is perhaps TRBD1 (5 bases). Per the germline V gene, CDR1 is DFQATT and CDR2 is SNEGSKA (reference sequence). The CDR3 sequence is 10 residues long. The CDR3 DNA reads TGCAGTGCTAGAGATTCGGACATAGCTTTT. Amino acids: CSARDSDIAF.

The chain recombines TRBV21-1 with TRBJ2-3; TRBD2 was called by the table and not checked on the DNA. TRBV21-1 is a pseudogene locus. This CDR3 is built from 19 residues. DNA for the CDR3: TGTGCCAGCAGGACTCTACAAATTCTAGCGGGAGGTAAAACAGATACGCAGTATTTT. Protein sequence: CASRTLQILAGGKTDTQYF.

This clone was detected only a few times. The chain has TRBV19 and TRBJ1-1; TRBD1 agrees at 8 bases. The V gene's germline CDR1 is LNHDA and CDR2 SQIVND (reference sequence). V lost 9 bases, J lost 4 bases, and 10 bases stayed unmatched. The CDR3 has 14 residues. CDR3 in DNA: TGTGCCAGCTCACTTCAGGGGGCTCTCACTGAAGCTTTCTTT. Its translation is CASSLQGALTEAFF.

The CDR3 region is CASGRSRQGNQPQHF. The CDR3 DNA sequence: TGTGCCAGCGGGCGCAGTAGACAGGGCAATCAGCCCCAGCATTTT. The chain links TRBV27 to TRBJ1-5; a possible D gene is TRBD1 (6 bases). The CDR3 runs to 15 residues. The V end was cut by 8 bases, the J end by 2 bases, with 16 bases between. Germline CDR1 is MNHEY and CDR2 is SMNVEV (reference sequence).

CDR3 bases: TGTGCCAGCAGCCTACTAGCGGGGGGGCCTAATGAGCAGTTCTTC. Protein product: CASSLLAGGPNEQFF. The V and J genes are TRBV7-9 and TRBJ2-1; TRBD2 aligns across 13 bases. Germline CDR1 and CDR2: SEHNR and FQNEAQ (reference sequence). The CDR3 runs to 15 residues. J was trimmed by 7 bases and V by 5 bases; bases with no gene match: 5. The complete variable domain, with remaining parts taken from reference TRBV7-9 and TRBJ2-1, reads DTGVSQNPRHKITKRGQNVTFRCDPISEHNRLYWYRQTLGQGPEFLTYFQNEAQLEKSRLLSDRFSAERPKGSFSTLEIQRTEQGDSAMYLCASSLLAGGPNEQFFGPGTRLTVL.

This CDR3 reads CASSALAGDYNEQFF. CDR3 coding DNA: TGTGCCAGCAGTGCACTAGCGGGGGACTACAATGAGCAGTTCTTC. The gene calls are TRBV7-3 and TRBJ2-1; 11 nucleotides match TRBD2. Germline CDR1 reads SGHTA; CDR2 reads FQGTGA. This CDR3 has 15 residues. J gave up 3 bases and V 6 bases, and 4 bases lay outside the gene matches.

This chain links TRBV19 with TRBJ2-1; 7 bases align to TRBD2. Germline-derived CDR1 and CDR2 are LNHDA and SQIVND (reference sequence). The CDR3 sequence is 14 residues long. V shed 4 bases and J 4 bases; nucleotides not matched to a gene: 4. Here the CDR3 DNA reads TGTGCCAGTAGTACCTTCGGGGGGTACAATGAGCAGTTCTTC. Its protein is CASSTFGGYNEQFF.

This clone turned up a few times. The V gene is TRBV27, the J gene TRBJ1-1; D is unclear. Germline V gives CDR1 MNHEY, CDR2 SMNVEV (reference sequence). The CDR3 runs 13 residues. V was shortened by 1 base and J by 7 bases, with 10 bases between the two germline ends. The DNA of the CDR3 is TGTGCCAGCAGTTTATTTCCGTATTTTGAAGCTTTCTTT. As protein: CASSLFPYFEAFF.

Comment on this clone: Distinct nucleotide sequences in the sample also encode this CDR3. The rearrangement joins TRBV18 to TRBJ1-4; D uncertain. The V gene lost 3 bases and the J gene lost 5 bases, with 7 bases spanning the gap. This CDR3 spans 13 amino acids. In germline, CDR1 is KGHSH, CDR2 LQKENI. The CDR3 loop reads CASSPGENEKLFF. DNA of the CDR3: TGTGCCAGCTCACCGGGAGAGAATGAAAAACTGTTTTTT.

In DNA, the CDR3 is TGTGCCAGCTTAAAAACCAGGGGGTACTCCTACGAGCAGTACTTC. This sequence encodes CASLKTRGYSYEQYF. The gene calls are TRBV5-6 and TRBJ2-7; 7 nucleotides agree with TRBD1. Trimming cost V 7 bases and J 0 bases; bases outside gene matches: 10. This CDR3 has 15 residues. Germline CDR1 and CDR2: SGHDT and YYEEEE.

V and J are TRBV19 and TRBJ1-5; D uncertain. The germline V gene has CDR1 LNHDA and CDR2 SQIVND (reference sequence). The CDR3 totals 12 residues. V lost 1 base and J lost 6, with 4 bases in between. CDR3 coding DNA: TGTGCCAGTAGTATAGGAGGTCAGCCCCAGCATTTT. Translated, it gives CASSIGGQPQHF.

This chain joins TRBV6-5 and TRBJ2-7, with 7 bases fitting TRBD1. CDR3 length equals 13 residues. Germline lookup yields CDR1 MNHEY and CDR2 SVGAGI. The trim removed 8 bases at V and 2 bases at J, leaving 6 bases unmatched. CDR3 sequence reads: CASGTGVPYEQYF. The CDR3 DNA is TGTGCCAGCGGAACAGGGGTACCCTACGAGCAGTACTTC.

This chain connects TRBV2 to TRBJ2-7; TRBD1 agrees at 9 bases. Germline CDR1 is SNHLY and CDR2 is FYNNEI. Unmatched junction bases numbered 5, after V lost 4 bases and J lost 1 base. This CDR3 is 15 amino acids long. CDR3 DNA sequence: TGTGCCAGCAGTGCCGACAGGGGGTTGTCCTACGAGCAGTACTTC. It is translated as CASSADRGLSYEQYF. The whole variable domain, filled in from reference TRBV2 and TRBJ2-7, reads EPEVTQTPSHQVTQMGQEVILRCVPISNHLYFYWYRQILGQKVEFLVSFYNNEISEKSEIFDDQFSVERPDGSNFTLKIRSTKLEDSAMYFCASSADRGLSYEQYFGPGTRLTVT.

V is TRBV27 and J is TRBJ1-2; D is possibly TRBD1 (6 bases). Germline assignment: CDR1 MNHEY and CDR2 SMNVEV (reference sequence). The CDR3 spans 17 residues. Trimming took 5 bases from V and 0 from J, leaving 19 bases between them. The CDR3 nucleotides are TGTGCCAGCAGTCAAGGTTCTACAGGGAGAGCTAACTATGGCTACACCTTC. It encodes CASSQGSTGRANYGYTF.

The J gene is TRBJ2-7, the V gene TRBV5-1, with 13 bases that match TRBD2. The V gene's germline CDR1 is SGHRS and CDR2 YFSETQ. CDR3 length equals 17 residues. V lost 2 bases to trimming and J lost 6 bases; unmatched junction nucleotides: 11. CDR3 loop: CASSFPGGLAGVSEQYF. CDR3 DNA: TGCGCCAGCAGCTTCCCAGGAGGACTAGCGGGAGTTAGCGAGCAGTACTTC.